This T cell receptor beta chain appears in the sequencing data of a study of human T cells and chemical hapten exposure. TCRdb fed the RACE reads into MiXCR, producing one record per CDR3 protein. In the table there are 340,000 or so distinct CDR3 sequences, approximately 6.3% of which are singletons. Time point: patch test 1, 2 weeks after DPC sensitization. Treatment specified: therapeutic diphenylcyclopropenone sensitization with weekly scalp DPC. At every patch-test visit, blood was drawn before the patch test was applied. Ten or more counts support this clonotype. The sequence came from a woman aged 18-35 years with alopecia areata. Some clones in this sample may be carry-over from other donors' samples. The input for sequencing was whole blood, taken in connection with sensitization to the hapten diphenylcyclopropenone (DPC).

The CDR3 sequence is CASSQENGGSTDTQYF. The CDR3, as DNA: TGCGCCAGCAGCCAAGAGAACGGGGGTAGCACAGATACGCAGTATTTT. The chain couples TRBV4-1 to TRBJ2-3; the D gene is possibly TRBD2 (6 bases). The CDR3 runs 16 residues. V was cut by 0 bases and J by 0 bases, with 10 bases left in between. Germline V gene lookup returns CDR1 MGHRA and CDR2 YSYEKL.